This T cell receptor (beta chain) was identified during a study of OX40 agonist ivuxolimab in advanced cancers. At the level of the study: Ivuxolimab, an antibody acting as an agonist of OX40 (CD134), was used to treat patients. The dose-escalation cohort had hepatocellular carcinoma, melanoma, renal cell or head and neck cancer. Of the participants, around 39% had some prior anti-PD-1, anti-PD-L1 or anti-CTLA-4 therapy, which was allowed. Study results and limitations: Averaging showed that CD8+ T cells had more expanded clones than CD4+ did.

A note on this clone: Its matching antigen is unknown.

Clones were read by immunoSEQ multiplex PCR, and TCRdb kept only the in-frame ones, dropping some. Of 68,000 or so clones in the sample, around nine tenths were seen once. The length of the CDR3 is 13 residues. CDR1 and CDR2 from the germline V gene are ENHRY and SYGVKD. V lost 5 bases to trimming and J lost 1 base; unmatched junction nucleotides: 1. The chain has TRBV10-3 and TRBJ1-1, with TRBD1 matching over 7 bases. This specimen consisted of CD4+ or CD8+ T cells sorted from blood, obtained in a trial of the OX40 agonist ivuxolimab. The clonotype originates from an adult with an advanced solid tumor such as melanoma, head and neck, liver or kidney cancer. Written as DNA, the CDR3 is TGTGCCATCAGTAGGACAGGGAACACTGAAGCTTTCTTT. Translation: CAISRTGNTEAFF.